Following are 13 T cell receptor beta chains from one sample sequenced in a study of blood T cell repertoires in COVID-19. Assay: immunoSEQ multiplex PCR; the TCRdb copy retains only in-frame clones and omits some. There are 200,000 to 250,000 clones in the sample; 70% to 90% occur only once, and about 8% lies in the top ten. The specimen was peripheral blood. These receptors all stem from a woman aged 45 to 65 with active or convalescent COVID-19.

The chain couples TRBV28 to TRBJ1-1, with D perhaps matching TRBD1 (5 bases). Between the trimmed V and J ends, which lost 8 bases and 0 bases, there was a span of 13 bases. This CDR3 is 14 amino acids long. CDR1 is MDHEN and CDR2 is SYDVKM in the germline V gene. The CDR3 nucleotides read TGTGCCAGCGGGGCAGACCTAATGAACACTGAAGCTTTCTTT. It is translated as CASGADLMNTEAFF.

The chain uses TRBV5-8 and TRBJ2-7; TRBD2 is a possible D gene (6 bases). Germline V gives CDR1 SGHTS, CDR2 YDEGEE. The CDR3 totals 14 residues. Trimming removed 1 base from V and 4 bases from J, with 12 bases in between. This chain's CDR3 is CASSLLAGTYEQYV. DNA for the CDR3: TGTGCCAGCAGCTTGTTGGCAGGGACTTACGAGCAGTACGTC.

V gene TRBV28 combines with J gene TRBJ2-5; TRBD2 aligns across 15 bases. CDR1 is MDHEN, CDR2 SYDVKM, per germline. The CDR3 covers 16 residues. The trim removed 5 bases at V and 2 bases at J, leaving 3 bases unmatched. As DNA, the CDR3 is TGTGCCAGCAGTATAGGACTAGCGGGAGGGCAAGAGACCCAGTACTTC. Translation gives CASSIGLAGGQETQYF.

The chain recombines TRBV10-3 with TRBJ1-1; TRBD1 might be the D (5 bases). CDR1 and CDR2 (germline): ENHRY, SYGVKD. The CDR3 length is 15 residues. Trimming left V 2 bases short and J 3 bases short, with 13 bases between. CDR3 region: CAISEKGPGDTEAFF. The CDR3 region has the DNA TGTGCCATCAGTGAGAAGGGACCGGGGGACACTGAAGCTTTCTTT.

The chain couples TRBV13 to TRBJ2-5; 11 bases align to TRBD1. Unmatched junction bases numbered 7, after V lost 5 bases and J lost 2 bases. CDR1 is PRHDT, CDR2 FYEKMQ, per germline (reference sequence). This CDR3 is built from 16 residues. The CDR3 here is CASSNRDRGEQETQYF. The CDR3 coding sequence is TGTGCCAGCAGCAACCGGGACAGGGGGGAACAAGAGACCCAGTACTTC.

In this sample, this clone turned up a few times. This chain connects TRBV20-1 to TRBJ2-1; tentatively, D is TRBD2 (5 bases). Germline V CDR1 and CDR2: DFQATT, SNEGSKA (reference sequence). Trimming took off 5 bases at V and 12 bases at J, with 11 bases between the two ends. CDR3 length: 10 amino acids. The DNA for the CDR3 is TGCAGTGCTGCTCTAGAGGGGCAGTTCTTC. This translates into CSAALEGQFF.

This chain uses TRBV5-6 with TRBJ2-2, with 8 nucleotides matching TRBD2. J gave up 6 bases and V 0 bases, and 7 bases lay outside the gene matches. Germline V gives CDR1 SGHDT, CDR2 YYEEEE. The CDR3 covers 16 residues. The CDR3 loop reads CASSLEGGRWPGELFF. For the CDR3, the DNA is TGTGCCAGCAGCTTGGAGGGCGGGAGGTGGCCCGGGGAGCTGTTTTTT.

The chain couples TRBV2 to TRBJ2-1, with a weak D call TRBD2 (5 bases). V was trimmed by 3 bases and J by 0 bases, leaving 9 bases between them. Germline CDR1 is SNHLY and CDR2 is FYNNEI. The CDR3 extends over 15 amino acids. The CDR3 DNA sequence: TGTGCCAGCAGTGAGGGAGAAAACTCCTACAATGAGCAGTTCTTC. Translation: CASSEGENSYNEQFF. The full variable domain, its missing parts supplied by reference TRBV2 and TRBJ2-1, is EPEVTQTPSHQVTQMGQEVILRCVPISNHLYFYWYRQILGQKVEFLVSFYNNEISEKSEIFDDQFSVERPDGSNFTLKIRSTKLEDSAMYFCASSEGENSYNEQFFGPGTRLTVL.

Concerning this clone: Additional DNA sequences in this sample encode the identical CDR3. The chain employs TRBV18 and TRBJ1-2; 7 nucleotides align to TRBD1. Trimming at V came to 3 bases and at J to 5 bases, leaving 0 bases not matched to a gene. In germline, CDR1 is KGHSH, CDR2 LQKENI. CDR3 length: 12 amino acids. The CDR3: CASSPGQYGYTF. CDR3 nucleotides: TGTGCCAGCTCACCGGGACAGTATGGCTACACCTTC.

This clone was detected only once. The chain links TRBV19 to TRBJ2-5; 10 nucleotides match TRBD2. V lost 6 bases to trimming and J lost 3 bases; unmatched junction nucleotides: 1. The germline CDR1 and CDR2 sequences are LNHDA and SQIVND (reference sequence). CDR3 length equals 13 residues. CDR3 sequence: CASRLAGKETQYF. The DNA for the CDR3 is TGTGCCAGTAGACTAGCGGGGAAAGAGACCCAGTACTTC.

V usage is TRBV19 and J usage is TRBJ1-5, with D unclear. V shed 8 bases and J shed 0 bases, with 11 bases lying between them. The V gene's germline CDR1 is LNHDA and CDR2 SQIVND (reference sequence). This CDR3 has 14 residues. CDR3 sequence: CASSFGDSNQPQHF. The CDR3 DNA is TGTGCCAGTTCTTTCGGGGATAGCAATCAGCCCCAGCATTTT.

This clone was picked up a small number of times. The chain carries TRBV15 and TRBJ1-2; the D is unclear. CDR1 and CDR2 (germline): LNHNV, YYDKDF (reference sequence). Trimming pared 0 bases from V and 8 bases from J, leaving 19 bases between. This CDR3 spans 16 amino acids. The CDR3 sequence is CATSRDPRTGREGYTF. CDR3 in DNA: TGTGCCACCAGCAGAGACCCTCGGACGGGGAGAGAGGGCTACACCTTC. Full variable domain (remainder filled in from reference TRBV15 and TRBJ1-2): DAMVIQNPRYQVTQFGKPVTLSCSQTLNHNVMYWYQQKSSQAPKLLFHYYDKDFNNEADTPDNFQSRRPNTSFCFLDIRSPGLGDTAMYLCATSRDPRTGREGYTFGSGTRLTVV.

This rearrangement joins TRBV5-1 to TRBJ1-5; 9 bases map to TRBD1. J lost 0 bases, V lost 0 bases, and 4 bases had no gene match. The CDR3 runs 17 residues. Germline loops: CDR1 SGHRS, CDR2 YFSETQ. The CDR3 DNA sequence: TGCGCCAGCAGCTTGGGGGGACAGGGCTATAGCAATCAGCCCCAGCATTTT. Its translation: CASSLGGQGYSNQPQHF.